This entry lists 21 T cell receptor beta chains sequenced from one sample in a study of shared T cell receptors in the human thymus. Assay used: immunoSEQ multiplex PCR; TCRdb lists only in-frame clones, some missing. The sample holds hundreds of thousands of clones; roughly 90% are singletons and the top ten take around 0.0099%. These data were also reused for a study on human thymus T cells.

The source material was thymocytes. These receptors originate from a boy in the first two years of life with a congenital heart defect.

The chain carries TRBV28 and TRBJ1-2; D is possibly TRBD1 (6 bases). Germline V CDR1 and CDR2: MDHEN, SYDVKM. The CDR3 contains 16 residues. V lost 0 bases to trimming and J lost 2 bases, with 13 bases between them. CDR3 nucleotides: TGTGCCAGCAGTTTATGTCGGGCAGGGGAAAACTATGGCTACACCTTC. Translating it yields CASSLCRAGENYGYTF.

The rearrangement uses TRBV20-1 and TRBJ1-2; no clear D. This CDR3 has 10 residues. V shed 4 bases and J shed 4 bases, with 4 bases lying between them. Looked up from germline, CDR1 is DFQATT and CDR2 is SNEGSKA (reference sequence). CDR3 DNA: TGCAGTGCTACGCGCTATGGCTACACCTTC. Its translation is CSATRYGYTF.

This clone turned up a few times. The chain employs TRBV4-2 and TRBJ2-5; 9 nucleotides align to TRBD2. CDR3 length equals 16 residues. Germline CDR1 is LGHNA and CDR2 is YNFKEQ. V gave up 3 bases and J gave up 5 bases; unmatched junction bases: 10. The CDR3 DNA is TGTGCCAGCAGCCATCCATTAGCGGGAGAGGTGGAGACCCAGTACTTC. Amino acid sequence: CASSHPLAGEVETQYF.

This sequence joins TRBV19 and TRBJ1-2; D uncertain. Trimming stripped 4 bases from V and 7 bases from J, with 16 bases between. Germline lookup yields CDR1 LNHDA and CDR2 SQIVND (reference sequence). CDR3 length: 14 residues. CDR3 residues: CASSTPIGGAGYTF. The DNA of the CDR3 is TGTGCCAGTAGTACCCCAATAGGAGGTGCTGGCTACACCTTC.

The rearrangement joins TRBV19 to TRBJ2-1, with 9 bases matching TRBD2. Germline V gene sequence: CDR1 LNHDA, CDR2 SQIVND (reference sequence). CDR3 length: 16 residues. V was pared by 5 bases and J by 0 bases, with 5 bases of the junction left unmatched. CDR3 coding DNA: TGTGCCAGTAGTGGGGGTAGCGGGAGCTCCTACAATGAGCAGTTCTTC. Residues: CASSGGSGSSYNEQFF.

The DNA of the CDR3 is TGTGCCAGCAGTTTATCAGGGTTTAGCAATCAGCCCCAGCATTTT. It translates to CASSLSGFSNQPQHF. This sequence joins TRBV28 and TRBJ1-5; tentatively, D is TRBD1 (5 bases). With 1 base removed from V and 0 bases from J, the gap between germline ends came to 7 bases. In germline, CDR1 is MDHEN, CDR2 SYDVKM. The CDR3 contains 15 residues. The full variable domain, with the rest looked up from reference TRBV28 and TRBJ1-5, is DVKVTQSSRYLVKRTGEKVFLECVQDMDHENMFWYRQDPGLGLRLIYFSYDVKMKEKGDIPEGYSVSREKKERFSLILESASTNQTSMYLCASSLSGFSNQPQHFGDGTRLSIL.

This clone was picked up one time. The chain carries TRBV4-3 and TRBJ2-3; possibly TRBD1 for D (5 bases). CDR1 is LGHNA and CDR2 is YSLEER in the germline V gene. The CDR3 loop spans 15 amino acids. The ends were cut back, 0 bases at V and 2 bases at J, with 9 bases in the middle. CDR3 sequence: CASSQEVGDTDTQYF. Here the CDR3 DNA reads TGCGCCAGCAGCCAAGAGGTAGGGGACACAGATACGCAGTATTTT.

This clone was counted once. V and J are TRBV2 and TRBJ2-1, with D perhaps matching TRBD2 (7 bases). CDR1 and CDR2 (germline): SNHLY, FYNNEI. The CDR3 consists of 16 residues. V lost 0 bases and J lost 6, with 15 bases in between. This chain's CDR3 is CASSEAEGGGRNEQFF. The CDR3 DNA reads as TGTGCCAGCAGTGAAGCGGAGGGGGGGGGACGCAATGAGCAGTTCTTC.

CDR3 DNA: TGTGCCAGCAGCTTGCGCAGGGAAATTCCCTACGAGCAGTACTTC. It is translated as CASSLRREIPYEQYF. The J gene is TRBJ2-7, the V gene TRBV5-4; D might be TRBD1 (5 bases). The CDR3 has 15 amino acids. Trimming took off 1 base at V and 2 bases at J, with 13 bases between the two ends. Looked up from germline, CDR1 is SGHNT and CDR2 is YYREEE (reference sequence).

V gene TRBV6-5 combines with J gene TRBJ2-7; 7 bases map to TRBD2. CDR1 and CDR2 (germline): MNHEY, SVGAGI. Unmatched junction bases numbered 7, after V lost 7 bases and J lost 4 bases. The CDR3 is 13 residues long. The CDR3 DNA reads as TGTGCCAGCAATCAGCGGGAAGCGTACGAGCAGTACTTC. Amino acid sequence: CASNQREAYEQYF.

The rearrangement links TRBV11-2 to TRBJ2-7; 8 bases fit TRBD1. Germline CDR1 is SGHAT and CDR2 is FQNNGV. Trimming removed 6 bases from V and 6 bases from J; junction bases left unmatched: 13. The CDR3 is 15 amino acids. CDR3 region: CASRSTGGPFCEQYF. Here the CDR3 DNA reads TGTGCCAGCAGATCCACAGGGGGGCCTTTTTGCGAGCAGTACTTC.

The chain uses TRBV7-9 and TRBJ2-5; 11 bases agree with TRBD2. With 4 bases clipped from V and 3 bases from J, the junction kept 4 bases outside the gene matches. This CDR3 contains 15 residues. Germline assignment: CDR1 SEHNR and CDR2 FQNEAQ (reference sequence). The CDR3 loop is CASSSGLAVKETQYF. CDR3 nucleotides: TGTGCCAGCAGCTCGGGACTAGCGGTCAAAGAGACCCAGTACTTC.

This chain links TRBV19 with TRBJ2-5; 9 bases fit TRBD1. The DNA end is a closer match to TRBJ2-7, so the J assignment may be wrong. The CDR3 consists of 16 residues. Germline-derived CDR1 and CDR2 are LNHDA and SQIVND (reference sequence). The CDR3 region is CASSIEPDRGPYEQYF. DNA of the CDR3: TGTGCCAGTAGTATCGAACCGGACAGGGGTCCCTACGAGCAGTACTTC.

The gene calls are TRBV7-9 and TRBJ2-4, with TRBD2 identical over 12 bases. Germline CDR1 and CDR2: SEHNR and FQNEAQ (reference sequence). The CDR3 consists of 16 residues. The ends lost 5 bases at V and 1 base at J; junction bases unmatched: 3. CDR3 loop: CASSTTSGRAKNIQYF. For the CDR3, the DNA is TGTGCCAGCAGCACAACTAGCGGGAGGGCCAAAAACATTCAGTACTTC.

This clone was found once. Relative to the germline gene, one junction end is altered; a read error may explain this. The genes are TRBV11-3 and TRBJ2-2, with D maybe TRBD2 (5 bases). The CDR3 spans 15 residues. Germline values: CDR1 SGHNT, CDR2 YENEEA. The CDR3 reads CASSIEGQNTGELFF. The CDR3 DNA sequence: TGTGCCAGCAGCATAGAGGGCCAGAACACCGGGGAGCTGTTTTTT.

CDR3 DNA: TGTGCCAGCAGTTTACTGCCTGGGTGGTCCGGGACAGGGGGTAATGAAAAACTGTTTTTT. Encoded protein: CASSLLPGWSGTGGNEKLFF. This chain uses TRBV28 with TRBJ1-4; TRBD1 matches at 11 bases. The CDR3 is 20 residues long. Germline lookup yields CDR1 MDHEN and CDR2 SYDVKM. V gave up 2 bases and J gave up 4 bases; unmatched junction bases: 15.

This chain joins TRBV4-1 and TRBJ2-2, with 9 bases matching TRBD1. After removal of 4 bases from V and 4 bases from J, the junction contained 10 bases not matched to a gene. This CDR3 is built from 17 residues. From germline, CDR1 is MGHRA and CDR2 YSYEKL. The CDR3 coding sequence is TGCGCCAGCAGCCTCAGAGCCGGGACAGGGAGCACCGGGGAGCTGTTTTTT. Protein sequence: CASSLRAGTGSTGELFF.

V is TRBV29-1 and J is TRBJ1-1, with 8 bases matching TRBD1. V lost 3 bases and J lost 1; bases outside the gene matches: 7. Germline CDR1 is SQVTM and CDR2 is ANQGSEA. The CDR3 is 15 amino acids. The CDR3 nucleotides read TGCAGCGTTGACCAACGGACAGGGAGGAACACTGAAGCTTTCTTT. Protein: CSVDQRTGRNTEAFF.

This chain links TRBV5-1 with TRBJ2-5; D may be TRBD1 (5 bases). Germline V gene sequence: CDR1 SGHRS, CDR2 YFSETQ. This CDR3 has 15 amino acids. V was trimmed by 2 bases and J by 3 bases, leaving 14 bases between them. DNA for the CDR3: TGCGCCAGCAGCTTTTCCGCAGGGAACGAAGAGACCCAGTACTTC. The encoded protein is CASSFSAGNEETQYF.

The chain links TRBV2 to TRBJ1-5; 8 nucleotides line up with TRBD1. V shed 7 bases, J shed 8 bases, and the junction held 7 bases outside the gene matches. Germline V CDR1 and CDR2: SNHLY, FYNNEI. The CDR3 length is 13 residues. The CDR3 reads CASNGDRLEPQHF. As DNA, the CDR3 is TGTGCCAGCAACGGGGACAGGCTGGAGCCCCAGCATTTT.

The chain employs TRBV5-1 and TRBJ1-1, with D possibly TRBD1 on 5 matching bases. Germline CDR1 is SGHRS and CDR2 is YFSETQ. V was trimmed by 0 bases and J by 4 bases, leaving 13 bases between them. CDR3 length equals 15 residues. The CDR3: CASSLEAGPGTEAFF. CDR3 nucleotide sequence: TGCGCCAGCAGCTTGGAGGCAGGGCCGGGCACTGAAGCTTTCTTT.